This record covers a single TCR beta chain. The data originate from a study of shared clonotypes between healthy human individuals. The wider study: The donor pool was made up of two women and three men aged 18 to 49. Per donor, three plates held CD4 naive cells, three held CD4 memory, two held CD8 naive and one held CD8 memory.

Naive CD8 cells, CD45RO-negative and positively selected for CCR7, excluded terminally differentiated effector memory CD45RA+ cells. CDR1 is LNHDA and CDR2 is SQIVND in the germline V gene (reference sequence). V was shortened by 3 bases and J by 4 bases, with 13 bases between the two germline ends. The CDR3 runs 14 residues. Data came from immunoSEQ multiplex PCR; TCRdb stores just in-frame clones and leaves some out. Of roughly 850,000 clones detected, 96% appear once; the ten largest clones hold under 0.3%. The receptor's source is a man aged 25-40 years in good health. The specimen sequenced was naive CD8+ T cells sorted from blood. This chain connects TRBV19 to TRBJ2-7; D is perhaps TRBD1 (5 bases). The CDR3 nucleotides are TGTGCCAGTAGTATGAATTCGGCAGGGTACGAGCAGTACTTC. Translated: CASSMNSAGYEQYF.